This T cell receptor beta chain derives from a study of cytomegalovirus exposure and HLA in healthy donors. The table came from immunoSEQ multiplex PCR; TCRdb's copy has only in-frame clones and leaves some out. Here the sample spans approximately 100,000 clones, around 90% being singletons. Trimming pared 3 bases from V and 8 bases from J, leaving 15 bases between. The V gene's germline CDR1 is SGHRS and CDR2 YFSETQ. The CDR3 sequence is 14 residues long. This TCR was recovered from a woman aged 25 to 39 in good health and CMV-seronegative. V and J are TRBV5-1 and TRBJ2-1; possible D gene TRBD1, 6 bases. Sample: PBMCs. CDR3: CASSSGTFRDEQFF. CDR3 sequence (DNA): TGCGCCAGCAGCTCCGGGACATTTCGCGATGAGCAGTTCTTC.